This passage covers 7 T cell receptor beta chains from one sample sequenced in a study of T cell changes during pregnancy in multiple sclerosis. Data came from immunoSEQ multiplex PCR; TCRdb stores just in-frame clones and leaves some out. The data contain around 60,000 clones, around 93% of them seen just once; the ten biggest clones take up over 0.35%. The specimen comprised CD4+ T cells from peripheral blood mononuclear cells, sampled before pregnancy. The receptor source for this set is a female donor with multiple sclerosis, enrolled in a pregnancy study.

This chain uses TRBV11-2 with TRBJ2-7; TRBD2 might be the D (5 bases). The V and J ends lost 4 bases and 6 bases respectively, with 19 bases between them. Germline assignment: CDR1 SGHAT and CDR2 FQNNGV. This CDR3 is built from 15 residues. The CDR3 spells CASSSLDLRGIEQYF. The CDR3 DNA is TGTGCCAGCAGCTCACTGGACCTCCGAGGGATCGAGCAGTACTTC. The full variable domain, with the rest looked up from reference TRBV11-2 and TRBJ2-7, is EAGVAQSPRYKIIEKRQSVAFWCNPISGHATLYWYQQILGQGPKLLIQFQNNGVVDDSQLPKDRFSAERLKGVDSTLKIQPAKLEDSAVYLCASSSLDLRGIEQYFGPGTRLTVT.

This chain joins TRBV6-1 and TRBJ2-3, with 9 bases identical to TRBD1. Per the germline V gene, CDR1 is MNHNS and CDR2 is SASEGT. This CDR3 has 15 residues. Trimming at V came to 5 bases and at J to 0 bases, leaving 3 bases not matched to a gene. The CDR3 loop reads CASSPGTGSTDTQYF. The CDR3, as DNA: TGTGCCAGCAGTCCCGGGACAGGGAGCACAGATACGCAGTATTTT.

V gene TRBV29-1 combines with J gene TRBJ1-4; a possible D gene is TRBD1 (6 bases). The CDR3 runs 12 residues. CDR1 is SQVTM, CDR2 ANQGSEA, per germline. V dropped 7 bases and J dropped 5 bases, with 11 bases sitting between them. CDR3 DNA: TGCAGCGCAATAACAGGGAATGAAAAACTGTTTTTT. Translated: CSAITGNEKLFF.

The chain links TRBV21-1 to TRBJ2-2; the table's TRBD2 call for D was not verified on the DNA. TRBV21-1 is marked as a pseudogene. The CDR3 runs 19 residues. CDR3 sequence: CASSKRVTSGRVPTGELFF. The DNA of the CDR3 is TGTGCCAGCAGCAAGCGGGTGACTAGCGGGAGAGTGCCTACCGGGGAGCTGTTTTTT.

The rearrangement links TRBV23-1 to TRBJ1-1; 7 bases fit TRBD1. TRBV23-1 is treated as an ORF (open reading frame) with a function not yet certain. With 1 base clipped from V and 1 base from J, the junction kept 15 bases outside the gene matches. This CDR3 is built from 19 residues. The CDR3, as DNA: TGCGCCAGCAGTCAATTATCGGGTGGTATCGACAGGGCGAACACTGAAGCTTTCTTT. Translated, it gives CASSQLSGGIDRANTEAFF.

This chain uses TRBV7-9 with TRBJ1-5, with D uncertain. The CDR3 contains 16 residues. Trimming removed 4 bases at V and 4 bases at J, with 17 bases between. Germline V lookup: CDR1 SEHNR, CDR2 FQNEAQ (reference sequence). CDR3 sequence: CASSYTRGPGNQPQHF. DNA for the CDR3: TGTGCCAGCAGCTATACAAGAGGGCCGGGGAATCAGCCCCAGCATTTT.

Concerning this clone itself: At one end, the junction sequence differs from germline, possibly due to a read error. This chain connects TRBV28 to TRBJ1-4; 8 positions agree with TRBD1. The CDR3 runs to 12 residues. The germline V gene encodes CDR1 MDHEN and CDR2 SYDVKM. The CDR3 sequence: CASSLSDRGSVF. The CDR3 DNA reads as TGTGCCAGCAGTTTAAGTGACAGGGGATCGGTTTTT.